The clone carrying this TCR beta chain was seen just once. Generated by immunoSEQ multiplex PCR, the TCRdb table keeps only in-frame clones and is missing some. The profile shows under 300,000 clones, roughly nine tenths of them singletons. The CDR3 totals 14 residues. Germline V lookup: CDR1 GTSNPN, CDR2 SVGIG (reference sequence). V lost 0 bases and J lost 5, with 13 bases in between. The sample originates from a study of blood T cell repertoires in COVID-19. Study details: COVID-19 samples, acute and convalescent, were from the United States, Italy and Spain. PBMCs, B-cell-depleted T cells, or T cells provided the cDNA or gDNA that made up the material.

The sample taken for sequencing was peripheral blood. The chain has TRBV30 and TRBJ1-2; possibly TRBD1 for D (5 bases). This clonotype originated in a man aged 18 to 30 with active or convalescent COVID-19. The CDR3 spells CAWSVEVGRYGYTF. As DNA, the CDR3 is TGTGCCTGGAGTGTTGAAGTGGGGCGATATGGCTACACCTTC.